These 3 T cell receptor beta chains share one sample of origin, sequenced in a study of T cell repertoires in cytomegalovirus infection. Their recognized antigens are unknown. TCRdb independently ran MiXCR on the reads; one entry per CDR3 protein. In the table there are a few hundred thousand distinct CDR3 sequences, about 25% of which are singletons. The sample in question was cultured PBMCs, obtained from culture after CMV antigen stimulation. Source of these receptors: a human donor in good health (CMV status not recorded). Some clones in this sample may be carry-over from other donors' samples.

This clonotype was found a few times. The J gene is TRBJ2-1, the V gene TRBV6-2 or TRBV6-3; D is tentatively TRBD1 or TRBD2 (5 bases each). There are 12 residues in the CDR3. Germline-derived CDR1 and CDR2 are MNHEY and SVGEGT. The V end was cut by 4 bases, the J end by 15 bases, with 16 bases between. The CDR3 sequence is CASSLRRGVPFF. As DNA, the CDR3 is TGTGCCAGCAGTTTGCGTAGGGGAGTTCCGTTCTTC.

CDR3 loop: CASSLSASGGAWNEQFF. The CDR3 bases are TGTGCCAGCAGTTTATCAGCTAGCGGGGGCGCATGGAATGAGCAGTTCTTC. The chain carries TRBV12-3 or TRBV12-4 and TRBJ2-1; the match to TRBD2 covers 10 bases. V gave up 2 bases and J gave up 7 bases; unmatched junction bases: 11. This CDR3 contains 17 residues.

This clonotype has just a few counts. The rearrangement links TRBV6-6 to TRBJ1-5, with a weak D call TRBD1 (6 bases). There are 16 residues in the CDR3. With 7 bases removed from V and 2 bases from J, the gap between germline ends came to 18 bases. Germline lookup yields CDR1 MNHNY and CDR2 SVGAGI (reference sequence). The DNA of the CDR3 is TGTGCCAGCACTCCTATCGGGGGCGCGGGCAATCAGCCCCAGCATTTT. As protein: CASTPIGGAGNQPQHF.